A single sample gave rise to the 30 T cell receptor beta chains below, sequenced in a study of control samples from healthy donors and cancer patients. Generated by immunoSEQ multiplex PCR, the TCRdb table keeps only in-frame clones and is missing some. In the table there are around 180,000 clones, 88% of which are singletons. The sequencing input was blood. The receptor set was obtained from a woman between 25 and 40 years old in good health.

This rearrangement joins TRBV19 to TRBJ2-1; D not certain. Trimming removed 6 bases at V and 7 bases at J, with 4 bases between. This CDR3 region has 10 residues. Germline values: CDR1 LNHDA, CDR2 SQIVND (reference sequence). CDR3 loop: CASSSNEQFF. The CDR3 DNA sequence: TGTGCCAGTAGCTCGAATGAGCAGTTCTTC.

In this sample, this clone turned up a few times. V gene TRBV19 combines with J gene TRBJ1-5, with D possibly matching TRBD1 (5 bases). In germline, CDR1 is LNHDA, CDR2 SQIVND (reference sequence). The CDR3 length is 14 residues. The ends were cut back, 5 bases at V and 6 bases at J, with 14 bases in the middle. DNA of the CDR3: TGTGCCAGTAGTTCATCGGGACGGGGTCAGCCCCAGCATTTT. Protein product: CASSSSGRGQPQHF.

The J gene is TRBJ2-1, the V gene TRBV27, with D unresolved. The ends were cut back, 6 bases at V and 3 bases at J, with 6 bases in the middle. Germline V CDR1 and CDR2: MNHEY, SMNVEV (reference sequence). CDR3 length equals 12 residues. As DNA, the CDR3 is TGTGCCAGCAGATCAGACTACAATGAGCAGTTCTTC. Amino acids: CASRSDYNEQFF.

This clone showed up just a few times. The rearrangement links TRBV6-5 to TRBJ1-5, with unresolved D. V lost 7 bases to trimming and J lost 6 bases, with 10 bases between them. CDR1 and CDR2 (germline): MNHEY, SVGAGI. The CDR3 runs to 12 residues. CDR3 region: CASKSDIQPQHF. CDR3 bases: TGTGCCAGCAAATCGGATATTCAGCCCCAGCATTTT.

The chain has TRBV6-1 and TRBJ1-3, with 8 positions matching TRBD1. After removal of 3 bases from V and 4 bases from J, the junction contained 2 bases not matched to a gene. The CDR3 is 14 amino acids. Germline assignment: CDR1 MNHNS and CDR2 SASEGT. Written as DNA, the CDR3 is TGTGCCAGCAGTGACAGGGGGCGAGGAAACACCATATATTTT. Protein product: CASSDRGRGNTIYF.

The J gene is TRBJ2-5, the V gene TRBV28; perhaps TRBD2 as D (6 bases). The CDR3 has 16 amino acids. From germline, CDR1 is MDHEN and CDR2 SYDVKM. Trimming cost V 4 bases and J 0 bases, with 15 bases left between them. The CDR3 protein is CASSSPRAGYQETQYF. DNA of the CDR3: TGTGCCAGCAGTTCCCCCCGAGCGGGTTACCAAGAGACCCAGTACTTC.

The chain recombines TRBV5-4 with TRBJ1-2, with a tentative D call TRBD1 (5 bases). Germline V gene data show CDR1 as SGHNT and CDR2 as YYREEE (reference sequence). The CDR3 spans 15 residues. V gave up 4 bases and J gave up 4 bases, with 17 bases separating them. DNA of the CDR3: TGTGCCAGCAGCAGATCCGGGACGGGAGGCTATGGCTACACCTTC. Amino acids: CASSRSGTGGYGYTF. The whole variable domain, remainder taken from reference TRBV5-4 and TRBJ1-2, is ETGVTQSPTHLIKTRGQQVTLRCSSQSGHNTVSWYQQALGQGPQFIFQYYREEENGRGNFPPRFSGLQFPNYSSELNVNALELDDSALYLCASSRSGTGGYGYTFGSGTRLTVV.

The chain employs TRBV4-1 and TRBJ2-1; D call uncertain. Looked up from germline, CDR1 is MGHRA and CDR2 is YSYEKL. Between the trimmed V and J ends, which lost 0 bases and 1 base, there was a span of 10 bases. CDR3 length: 16 residues. CDR3 in DNA: TGCGCCAGCAGCCAAGATGGTGCGGATTCCTACAATGAGCAGTTCTTC. Its translation: CASSQDGADSYNEQFF.

V and J are TRBV7-9 and TRBJ2-1; the D gene is possibly TRBD2 (6 bases). Germline CDR1 SEHNR, CDR2 FQNEAQ (reference sequence). The CDR3 is 13 residues long. V lost 8 bases and J 5 bases, leaving 13 bases between the germline ends. The CDR3 is CASSASENNEQFF. The CDR3 nucleotides are TGTGCCAGCTCAGCTAGCGAGAACAATGAGCAGTTCTTC.

About this clone itself: The same CDR3 also results from other DNA sequences found in this sample. The J gene is TRBJ1-5, the V gene TRBV24-1; tentative D call: TRBD1 (6 bases). The CDR3 loop spans 14 amino acids. Trimming shortened V by 4 bases and J by 3 bases, and 9 bases separated the two germline ends. Germline V gives CDR1 KGHDR, CDR2 SFDVKD. CDR3 loop: CATSEGTSNQPQHF. DNA of the CDR3: TGTGCCACCAGTGAAGGGACATCCAATCAGCCCCAGCATTTT.

This chain links TRBV12-3 or TRBV12-4 with TRBJ1-2; 9 bases map to TRBD1. J gave up 8 bases and V 8 bases, and 3 bases lay outside the gene matches. This CDR3 contains 11 residues. CDR3 sequence (DNA): TGTGCCAGCTACAGGGGGCGCGGCTACACCTTC. It is translated as CASYRGRGYTF.

The chain carries TRBV5-1 and TRBJ2-2, with D tentatively TRBD1 (6 bases). Germline CDR1 reads SGHRS; CDR2 reads YFSETQ. V lost 4 bases and J 4 bases, leaving 14 bases between the germline ends. The CDR3 has 15 amino acids. CDR3 in DNA: TGCGCCAGCAGCAGCCGGGACAAATCCACCGGGGAGCTGTTTTTT. It translates to CASSSRDKSTGELFF.

V is TRBV11-2 and J is TRBJ1-2; D perhaps matches TRBD1 (6 bases). V was pared by 1 base and J by 6 bases, with 9 bases between. Germline-derived CDR1 and CDR2 are SGHAT and FQNNGV. This CDR3 contains 13 residues. In nucleotides, the CDR3 is TGTGCCAGCAGCTTAGGGACAGCCCATGGCTACACCTTC. This encodes CASSLGTAHGYTF.

The gene calls are TRBV6-5 and TRBJ2-7; TRBD1 is a possible D gene (6 bases). Germline V gene data show CDR1 as MNHEY and CDR2 as SVGAGI. The CDR3 runs to 12 residues. Trimming took 6 bases from V and 3 from J, leaving 9 bases between them. The CDR3 sequence is CASRQGIYEQYF. CDR3 bases: TGTGCCAGCAGGCAGGGGATCTACGAGCAGTACTTC.

The chain carries TRBV18 and TRBJ2-7, with D unclear. Looked up from germline, CDR1 is KGHSH and CDR2 is LQKENI. This CDR3 has 11 amino acids. Trimming stripped 5 bases from V and 7 bases from J, with 9 bases between. In DNA form, the CDR3 reads TGTGCCAGCTCAGATAGGTATGAGCAGTACTTC. It specifies CASSDRYEQYF. The entire variable domain, with the rest obtained from reference TRBV18 and TRBJ2-7, is as follows: NAGVMQNPRHLVRRRGQEARLRCSPMKGHSHVYWYRQLPEEGLKFMVYLQKENIIDESGMPKERFSAEFPKEGPSILRIQQVVRGDSAAYFCASSDRYEQYFGPGTRLTVT.

The V gene is TRBV7-6, the J gene TRBJ2-2; perhaps D is TRBD1 or TRBD2 (5 bases each). V was shortened by 4 bases and J by 5 bases, with 14 bases between the two germline ends. The CDR3 is made up of 15 amino acids. Germline assignment: CDR1 SGHVS and CDR2 FNYEAQ. The CDR3 nucleotides read TGTGCCAGCAGCTCCCCTGGGACCACGACCGGGGAGCTGTTTTTT. It encodes CASSSPGTTTGELFF.

About this clone: Other DNA sequences in this specimen translate into the identical CDR3. The J gene is TRBJ1-5, the V gene TRBV6-1; D possibly corresponds to TRBD1 (5 bases). CDR1 and CDR2 (germline): MNHNS, SASEGT. Trimming cost V 3 bases and J 6 bases, with 9 bases left between them. The CDR3 has 13 amino acids. CDR3 DNA: TGTGCCAGCAGTGAGGCAGGGACTCAGCCCCAGCATTTT. The encoded protein is CASSEAGTQPQHF.

The rearrangement uses TRBV5-1 and TRBJ2-3; no firm D call. V was pared by 4 bases and J by 1 base, with 13 bases between. CDR3 length: 15 amino acids. Germline values: CDR1 SGHRS, CDR2 YFSETQ. This CDR3 reads CASSESPIRTDTQYF. The CDR3 DNA is TGCGCCAGCAGCGAATCGCCTATTCGCACAGATACGCAGTATTTT. Looking up the rest from reference TRBV5-1 and TRBJ2-3 gives the full variable domain: KAGVTQTPRYLIKTRGQQVTLSCSPISGHRSVSWYQQTPGQGLQFLFEYFSETQRNKGNFPGRFSGRQFSNSRSEMNVSTLELGDSALYLCASSESPIRTDTQYFGPGTRLTVL.

V and J are TRBV13 and TRBJ2-3, with no clear D. Per germline, CDR1 PRHDT and CDR2 FYEKMQ (reference sequence). The CDR3 covers 13 residues. V was pared by 4 bases and J by 3 bases, with 8 bases between. Here the CDR3 reads CASSSQRTDTQYF. For the CDR3, the DNA is TGTGCCAGCAGCTCACAAAGAACAGATACGCAGTATTTT. Full variable domain (missing parts from reference TRBV13 and TRBJ2-3): AAGVIQSPRHLIKEKRETATLKCYPIPRHDTVYWYQQGPGQDPQFLISFYEKMQSDKGSIPDRFSAQQFSDYHSELNMSSLELGDSALYFCASSSQRTDTQYFGPGTRLTVL.

In DNA, the CDR3 is TGTGCCAGCAGTTATGGGTACGCGGAGACCCAGTACTTC. This translates into CASSYGYAETQYF. V usage is TRBV6-5 and J usage is TRBJ2-5, with no clear D. V dropped 3 bases and J dropped 5 bases, with 10 bases sitting between them. Germline V gives CDR1 MNHEY, CDR2 SVGAGI. This CDR3 is built from 13 residues.

The chain couples TRBV19 to TRBJ1-6; D is uncertain. The germline V and J ends were trimmed by 6 bases and 6 bases, with 15 bases remaining between them. CDR1 and CDR2 from the germline V gene are LNHDA and SQIVND (reference sequence). The length of the CDR3 is 15 residues. In DNA form, the CDR3 reads TGTGCCAGTAGCCCGAACTCCAGGCCTAATTCACCCCTCCACTTT. It encodes CASSPNSRPNSPLHF.

The rearrangement links TRBV7-9 to TRBJ2-1, with 11 positions matching TRBD1. In germline, CDR1 is SEHNR, CDR2 FQNEAQ (reference sequence). J was trimmed by 6 bases and V by 8 bases; bases with no gene match: 0. The CDR3 contains 12 residues. The CDR3 here is CASGTGGNEQFF. The CDR3 DNA is TGTGCCAGCGGGACAGGGGGCAATGAGCAGTTCTTC.

The chain combines TRBV6-6 with TRBJ2-7; D is unresolved. Trimming pared 5 bases from V and 3 bases from J, leaving 11 bases between. The CDR3 length is 13 residues. Looked up from germline, CDR1 is MNHNY and CDR2 is SVGAGI (reference sequence). CDR3 in DNA: TGTGCCAGCAGTCCTTCAGCGCTCTACGAGCAGTACGTC. Residues: CASSPSALYEQYV.

The chain links TRBV19 to TRBJ1-6; D call uncertain. CDR1 LNHDA and CDR2 SQIVND come from the germline V gene (reference sequence). Between the trimmed V and J ends, which lost 5 bases and 8 bases, there was a span of 7 bases. CDR3 length: 12 amino acids. The chain's CDR3 is CASSLHDSPLHF. CDR3 nucleotides: TGTGCCAGTAGTCTCCACGATTCACCCCTCCACTTT.

This clone appeared a single time. The chain carries TRBV6-1 and TRBJ1-1; D may be TRBD1 (5 bases). CDR3 length: 16 residues. The germline CDR1 and CDR2 sequences are MNHNS and SASEGT. Trimming shortened V by 3 bases and J by 1 base, and 15 bases separated the two germline ends. The CDR3 DNA is TGTGCCAGCAGTGACATCTGGTCCAGGGAGAACACTGAAGCTTTCTTT. It codes for CASSDIWSRENTEAFF.

The chain uses TRBV5-4 and TRBJ1-2; 8 bases match TRBD1. Germline CDR1 SGHNT, CDR2 YYREEE (reference sequence). With V trimmed by 4 bases and J by 4 bases, 9 bases remained unmatched. CDR3 length: 15 residues. For the CDR3, the DNA is TGTGCCAGCAGCAGGACAGGGTTTGATAGCTATGGCTACACCTTC. Protein: CASSRTGFDSYGYTF. Drawing the rest from reference TRBV5-4 and TRBJ1-2, the complete variable domain is ETGVTQSPTHLIKTRGQQVTLRCSSQSGHNTVSWYQQALGQGPQFIFQYYREEENGRGNFPPRFSGLQFPNYSSELNVNALELDDSALYLCASSRTGFDSYGYTFGSGTRLTVV.

V gene TRBV30 combines with J gene TRBJ1-2; D gene uncertain. V was pared by 0 bases and J by 4 bases, with 15 bases between. CDR1 GTSNPN and CDR2 SVGIG come from the germline V gene (reference sequence). CDR3 length equals 15 residues. The CDR3 sequence is CAWSVRQRTIYGYTF. The CDR3 region has the DNA TGTGCCTGGAGTGTACGGCAGAGAACGATCTATGGCTACACCTTC. Looking up the rest from reference TRBV30 and TRBJ1-2 gives the full variable domain: SQTIHQWPATLVQPVGSPLSLECTVEGTSNPNLYWYRQAAGRGLQLLFYSVGIGQISSEVPQNLSASRPQDRQFILSSKKLLLSDSGFYLCAWSVRQRTIYGYTFGSGTRLTVV.

CDR3 sequence reads: CASRELAGLNEQFF. The CDR3 DNA sequence: TGTGCCAGCAGGGAACTAGCGGGCCTCAATGAGCAGTTCTTC. The gene calls are TRBV7-9 and TRBJ2-1; TRBD2 aligns across 9 bases. The V gene end was trimmed by 6 bases and the J gene end by 6 bases; junction bases not matched to a gene: 6. CDR1 and CDR2 (germline): SEHNR, FQNEAQ (reference sequence). The CDR3 has 14 amino acids.

The V gene is TRBV2, the J gene TRBJ2-7; 9 bases are shared with TRBD2. CDR3 size: 15 residues. The germline gives CDR1 SNHLY, CDR2 FYNNEI. V lost 4 bases to trimming and J lost 3 bases; unmatched junction nucleotides: 7. The CDR3 DNA reads TGTGCCAGCAGTGTCTCGGGACTAGCTCACTACGAGCAGTACTTC. Translated: CASSVSGLAHYEQYF.

This chain links TRBV19 with TRBJ2-6; D gene unclear. The CDR3 has 15 amino acids. Germline CDR1 and CDR2: LNHDA and SQIVND (reference sequence). V was shortened by 3 bases and J by 0 bases, with 6 bases between the two germline ends. This CDR3 is CASSISGSGANVLTF. The CDR3 nucleotides read TGTGCCAGTAGTATTTCCGGCTCTGGGGCCAACGTCCTGACTTTC.